This entry concerns a single TCR beta chain. Its antigen is not known. MiXCR was run by TCRdb on the RT-PCR reads, yielding one entry per CDR3 protein. The repertoire has some 500,000 distinct CDR3 sequences, about 25% of them found once; the top ten carry approximately 1.9%. The sample is drawn from a study of response to subunit inactivated influenza vaccine. Germline CDR1 reads SEHNR; CDR2 reads FQNEAQ (reference sequence). The CDR3 spans 17 residues. The V end was cut by 1 base, the J end by 5 bases, with 17 bases between. Study conclusions and caveats: After each seasonal influenza vaccination, few new T cells are recruited, the authors suggested.

The gene calls are TRBV7-9 and TRBJ1-4; D is possibly TRBD1 (6 bases). The TCR was taken from a man aged 50 to 60 who received an inactivated influenza vaccine. Sequenced here: CD4+ T cells sorted from PBMCs, sampled around 5 days after vaccination. The CDR3 region is CASSLEPRQATNEKLFF. DNA for the CDR3: TGTGCCAGCAGCTTAGAGCCTAGACAGGCCACGAATGAAAAACTGTTTTTT.